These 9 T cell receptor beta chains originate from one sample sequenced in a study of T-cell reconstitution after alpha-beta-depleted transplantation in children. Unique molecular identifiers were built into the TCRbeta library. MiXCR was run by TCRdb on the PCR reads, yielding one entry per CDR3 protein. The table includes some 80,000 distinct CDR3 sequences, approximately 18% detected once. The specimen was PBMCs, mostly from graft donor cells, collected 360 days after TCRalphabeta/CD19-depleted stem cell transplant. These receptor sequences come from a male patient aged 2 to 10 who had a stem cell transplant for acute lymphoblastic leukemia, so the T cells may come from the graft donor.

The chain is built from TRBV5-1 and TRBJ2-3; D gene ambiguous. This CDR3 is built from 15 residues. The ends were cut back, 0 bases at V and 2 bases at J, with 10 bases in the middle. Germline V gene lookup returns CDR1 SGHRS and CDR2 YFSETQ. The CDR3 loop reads CASSLDLRITDTQYF. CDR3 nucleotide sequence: TGCGCCAGCAGCTTGGACCTAAGAATCACAGATACGCAGTATTTT.

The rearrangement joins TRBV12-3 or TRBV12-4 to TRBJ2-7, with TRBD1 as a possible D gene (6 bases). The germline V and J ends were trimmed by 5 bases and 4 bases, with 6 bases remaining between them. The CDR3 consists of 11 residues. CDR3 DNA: TGTGCCAGCAGTGACAGGTACGAGCAGTACTTC. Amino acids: CASSDRYEQYF.

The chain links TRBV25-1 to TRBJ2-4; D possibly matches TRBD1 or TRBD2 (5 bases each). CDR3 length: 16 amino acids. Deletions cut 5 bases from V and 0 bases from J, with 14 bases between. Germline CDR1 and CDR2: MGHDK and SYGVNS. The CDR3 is CASSPRGVGAKNIQYF. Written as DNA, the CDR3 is TGTGCCAGCAGTCCAAGGGGAGTGGGAGCCAAAAACATTCAGTACTTC.

CDR3 sequence (DNA): TGCGCCAGCAGCCATTTTGGAGTCAGAACGCCTACAGATACGCAGTATTTT. It yields the protein CASSHFGVRTPTDTQYF. The chain recombines TRBV4-1 with TRBJ2-3; D unclear. V was shortened by 3 bases and J by 3 bases, with 19 bases between the two germline ends. Germline assignment: CDR1 MGHRA and CDR2 YSYEKL. The length of the CDR3 is 17 residues.

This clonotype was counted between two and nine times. DNA of the CDR3: TGTGCCAGCAGTGCCTGGACTAGCGGGAGGACCGGGGAGCTGTTTTTT. Its protein is CASSAWTSGRTGELFF. The chain is built from TRBV6-1 and TRBJ2-2, with TRBD2 matching over 14 bases. V was clipped by 4 bases and J by 5 bases; unmatched bases: 3. The germline V gene has CDR1 MNHNS and CDR2 SASEGT. The CDR3 contains 16 residues.

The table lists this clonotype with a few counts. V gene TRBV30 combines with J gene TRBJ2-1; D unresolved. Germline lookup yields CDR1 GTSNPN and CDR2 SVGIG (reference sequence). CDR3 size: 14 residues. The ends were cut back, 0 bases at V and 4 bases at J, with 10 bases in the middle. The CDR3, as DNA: TGTGCCTGGAGTGTAGCAGAGCCTTACAATGAGCAGTTCTTC. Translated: CAWSVAEPYNEQFF.

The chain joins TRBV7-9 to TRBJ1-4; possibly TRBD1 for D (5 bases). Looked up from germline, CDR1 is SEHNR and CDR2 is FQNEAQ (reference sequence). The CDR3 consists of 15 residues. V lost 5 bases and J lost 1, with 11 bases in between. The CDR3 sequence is CASSPGHETNEKLFF. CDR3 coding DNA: TGTGCCAGCAGCCCTGGACACGAAACTAATGAAAAACTGTTTTTT.

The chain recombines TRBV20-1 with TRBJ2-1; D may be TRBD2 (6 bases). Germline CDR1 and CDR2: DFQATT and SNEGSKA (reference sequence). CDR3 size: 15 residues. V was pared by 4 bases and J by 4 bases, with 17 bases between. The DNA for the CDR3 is TGCAGTGCTAAAGTCTCGGGACTCCTGTACAATGAGCAGTTCTTC. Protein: CSAKVSGLLYNEQFF.

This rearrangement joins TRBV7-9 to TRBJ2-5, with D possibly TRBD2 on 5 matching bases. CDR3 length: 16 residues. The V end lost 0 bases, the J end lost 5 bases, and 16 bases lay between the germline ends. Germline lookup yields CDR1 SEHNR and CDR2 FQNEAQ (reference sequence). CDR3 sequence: CASSLARAWTSETQYF. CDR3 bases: TGTGCCAGCAGCTTAGCGAGAGCATGGACTTCGGAGACCCAGTACTTC.